The next 26 T cell receptor beta chains were all read from a single sample in a study of molecular identifiers for immune sequencing clone quantification (dated by TCRdb to about 2018). Libraries were made using PCR. This sample was sequenced with a NextSeq 500. TCRdb reprocessing: public reads trimmed at Q25 with fastp, clones called with MiXCR, in-frame beta chains kept. Entries that share a CDR3 protein sequence are merged under the most common genes and DNA. This sample comprises under 350,000 distinct CDR3 sequences, roughly 23% of them detected only once. Together, the top ten hold 0.65% to 0.75% of the sample. The specimen was naive CD8+ T cells from blood, with Jurkat cell RNA spiked in. The cell subset or site tag for this specimen amounts to: FACS-sorted CD8+CD4-CCR7+CD45RA+ naive T cells. Receptors originate from a human donor in good health. Some libraries in this study had Jurkat cell RNA spiked in.

Notes on this clonotype: A much larger clone lies a single base off, so this may be a read error. The J gene is TRBJ2-7, the V gene TRBV20-1; D is ambiguous. The CDR3 covers 16 residues. The V gene lost 5 bases and the J gene lost 2 bases, with 22 bases spanning the gap. Germline-derived CDR1 and CDR2 are DFQATT and SNEGSKA (reference sequence). CDR3 in amino acids: CSAFPRKGESPYEQYF. CDR3 in DNA: TGCAGTGCTTTTCCCCGTAAGGGCGAAAGCCCCTACGAGCAGTACTTC.

This clonotype came up a few times. The chain recombines TRBV11-2 with TRBJ2-7; 8 bases align to TRBD2. The CDR3 loop spans 15 amino acids. J lost 4 bases, V lost 0 bases, and 5 bases had no gene match. Germline CDR1 and CDR2: SGHAT and FQNNGV. DNA of the CDR3: TGTGCCAGCAGCTTAGAAGCGGGGGCCTCATACGAGCAGTACTTC. Its protein product is CASSLEAGASYEQYF.

This clonotype was seen repeatedly, ten times or more. The rearrangement joins TRBV27 to TRBJ1-5; D gene unclear. CDR1 and CDR2 from the germline V gene are MNHEY and SMNVEV (reference sequence). The CDR3 sequence is 14 residues long. Trimming removed 3 bases from V and 2 bases from J, with 8 bases in between. CDR3 region: CASSLTPRNQPQHF. The CDR3 DNA is TGTGCCAGCAGTTTGACACCTCGCAATCAGCCCCAGCATTTT.

The chain couples TRBV19 to TRBJ1-5; D is undetermined. V was shortened by 5 bases and J by 3 bases, with 11 bases between the two germline ends. Germline CDR1 LNHDA, CDR2 SQIVND (reference sequence). The CDR3 is 14 residues long. For the CDR3, the DNA is TGTGCCAGTAGTTTGGCAGCCACCAATCAGCCCCAGCATTTT. Protein: CASSLAATNQPQHF. Combining the CDR3 with reference TRBV19 and TRBJ1-5 gives the whole variable domain DGGITQSPKYLFRKEGQNVTLSCEQNLNHDAMYWYRQDPGQGLRLIYYSQIVNDFQKGDIAEGYSVSREKKESFPLTVTSAQKNPTAFYLCASSLAATNQPQHFGDGTRLSIL.

This clonotype has just a few counts. The chain carries TRBV27 and TRBJ2-7; D is perhaps TRBD1 (5 bases). CDR1 MNHEY and CDR2 SMNVEV come from the germline V gene (reference sequence). Trimming stripped 2 bases from V and 2 bases from J, with 10 bases between. There are 14 residues in the CDR3. The CDR3 sequence is CASSLQGNPYEQYF. Written as DNA, the CDR3 is TGTGCCAGCAGTTTACAGGGAAATCCCTACGAGCAGTACTTC.

J is TRBJ2-3 and V is TRBV30; TRBD2 aligns across 12 bases. Germline V lookup: CDR1 GTSNPN, CDR2 SVGIG (reference sequence). Trimming at V came to 7 bases and at J to 1 base, leaving 15 bases not matched to a gene. This CDR3 is built from 18 residues. CDR3 sequence: CASSSPWTSGMRTDTQYF. The CDR3 coding sequence is TGTGCCTCCTCTTCTCCGTGGACTAGCGGGATGCGCACAGATACGCAGTATTTT.

The J gene is TRBJ2-1, the V gene TRBV4-3; 8 nucleotides match TRBD2. Germline V gene data show CDR1 as LGHNA and CDR2 as YSLEER. The length of the CDR3 is 16 residues. Trimming took 1 base from V and 8 from J; bases not matched to a gene: 10. The chain's CDR3 is CASSQGTWRGVDEQFF. The CDR3 nucleotides are TGCGCCAGCAGCCAAGGGACTTGGCGGGGGGTCGATGAGCAGTTCTTC.

There are many counts of this clonotype. This chain connects TRBV12-5 to TRBJ2-5; 11 bases align to TRBD1. Losses at the gene ends were 7 bases for V and 5 bases for J; bases not matched to a gene: 15. The germline gives CDR1 LGHNT, CDR2 FRNRAP. The CDR3 extends over 17 amino acids. CDR3 sequence reads: CASASPLEGQGAETQYF. The CDR3 bases are TGTGCTAGTGCCTCACCCCTGGAAGGACAGGGGGCGGAGACCCAGTACTTC.

This clonotype has a count of ten or more. This chain joins TRBV5-1 and TRBJ2-7; 9 nucleotides line up with TRBD2. V was clipped by 1 base and J by 2 bases; unmatched bases: 4. Germline V CDR1 and CDR2: SGHRS, YFSETQ. The CDR3 covers 15 residues. CDR3 bases: TGCGCCAGCAGCTTGAGTAGCGGGGGAACCTACGAGCAGTACTTC. Its translation: CASSLSSGGTYEQYF.

The chain joins TRBV10-3 to TRBJ2-4; 9 bases line up with TRBD1. This CDR3 has 14 amino acids. The ends lost 8 bases at V and 2 bases at J; junction bases unmatched: 4. Germline loops: CDR1 ENHRY, CDR2 SYGVKD. In DNA, the CDR3 is TGTGCCATCGCCGGACAGGGGTCCAAAAACATTCAGTACTTC. The encoded protein is CAIAGQGSKNIQYF.

Details on this clonotype: This may be a read error: a much more frequent sequence differs by one nucleotide. V usage is TRBV5-3 and J usage is TRBJ2-5; 9 bases fit TRBD2. TRBV5-3 is classed as an ORF, of uncertain function. The CDR3 is 15 amino acids. CDR3 nucleotides: TGTGCCAGCAGCTTTGGCGGGGGGGCCCTAGAGACCCAGTACTTC. It is translated as CASSFGGGALETQYF.

The table lists this clonotype with many counts. V gene TRBV28 combines with J gene TRBJ2-1; maybe TRBD2 (5 bases). The CDR3 consists of 16 residues. CDR1 and CDR2 from the germline V gene are MDHEN and SYDVKM. Between the trimmed V and J ends, which lost 3 bases and 0 bases, there was a span of 12 bases. CDR3 sequence: CASSFSRGSSYNEQFF. DNA for the CDR3: TGTGCCAGCAGTTTTAGTCGGGGTAGCTCCTACAATGAGCAGTTCTTC.

The chain carries TRBV4-3 and TRBJ2-7; D not resolved. Germline values: CDR1 LGHNA, CDR2 YSLEER. V was pared by 4 bases and J by 5 bases, with 21 bases between. This CDR3 is built from 16 residues. For the CDR3, the DNA is TGCGCCAGCAGCCTAGACTGGGGAAACCCAAGGGACGAGCAGTACTTC. Amino acids: CASSLDWGNPRDEQYF.

The chain uses TRBV6-1 and TRBJ2-3; D call uncertain. Germline V gives CDR1 MNHNS, CDR2 SASEGT. The CDR3 totals 14 residues. Deletions cut 2 bases from V and 2 bases from J, with 8 bases between. In DNA, the CDR3 is TGTGCCAGCAGTGAACCCGACTTCACAGATACGCAGTATTTT. Residues: CASSEPDFTDTQYF.

This clonotype was picked up a small number of times. This chain uses TRBV6-8 with TRBJ2-4, with D possibly TRBD1 on 5 matching bases. Germline V CDR1 and CDR2: MNHGY, SAAAGT. The CDR3 is made up of 18 amino acids. Deletions cut 0 bases from V and 1 base from J, with 16 bases between. CDR3 DNA sequence: TGTGCCAGCAGTTACTCCTTAGGCAGGGCGTCGGCCAAAAACATTCAGTACTTC. The encoded protein is CASSYSLGRASAKNIQYF.

The J gene is TRBJ2-1, the V gene TRBV27, with 10 positions matching TRBD1. In germline, CDR1 is MNHEY, CDR2 SMNVEV (reference sequence). The length of the CDR3 is 16 residues. V was clipped by 8 bases and J by 2 bases; unmatched bases: 9. The CDR3 coding sequence is TGTGCCAGCGCATACCTTGGACAGGGGGCCTACAATGAGCAGTTCTTC. It is translated as CASAYLGQGAYNEQFF.

This clonotype was detected many times. The chain couples TRBV9 to TRBJ1-3, with TRBD1 matching over 11 bases. This CDR3 has 17 residues. The trim removed 4 bases at V and 0 bases at J, leaving 6 bases unmatched. Germline V gene lookup returns CDR1 SGDLS and CDR2 YYNGEE. The CDR3 loop reads CASSLGTGGFSGNTIYF. The CDR3 coding sequence is TGTGCCAGCAGCCTCGGGACAGGGGGTTTCTCTGGAAACACCATATATTTT.

This clonotype occurred many times. V is TRBV5-4 and J is TRBJ2-4; D gene ambiguous. The V end was cut by 1 base, the J end by 0 bases, with 17 bases between. The germline V gene encodes CDR1 SGHNT and CDR2 YYREEE (reference sequence). The CDR3 is 18 amino acids. CDR3 sequence reads: CASSLRPVEALAKNIQYF. CDR3 sequence (DNA): TGTGCCAGCAGCTTGCGGCCGGTGGAAGCCCTAGCCAAAAACATTCAGTACTTC.

Details on this clonotype: It may be a read error: a sequence one base away is much more abundant. The chain combines TRBV28 with TRBJ1-5; TRBD1 matches 8 bases. The CDR3 contains 18 residues. J lost 0 bases, V lost 6 bases, and 13 bases had no gene match. Germline CDR1 reads MDHEN; CDR2 reads SYDVKM. The CDR3 DNA reads as TGTGCCAGCAGCTCAGCCAACTCCGGGACAGGTAGCAATCAGCCCCAGCATTTT. Translating it yields CASSSANSGTGSNQPQHF.

The chain recombines TRBV5-1 with TRBJ2-7, with D possibly being TRBD1 (5 bases). Germline V lookup: CDR1 SGHRS, CDR2 YFSETQ. Trimming stripped 0 bases from V and 4 bases from J, with 11 bases between. The CDR3 totals 14 residues. The chain's CDR3 is CASSLEGSVYEQYF. CDR3 nucleotide sequence: TGCGCCAGCAGCTTGGAGGGGTCAGTGTACGAGCAGTACTTC.

The sample holds many counts of this clonotype. This chain connects TRBV4-1 to TRBJ2-3, with TRBD1 matching over 7 bases. The J segment lost 6 bases and the V segment lost 1 base, leaving 7 bases of the junction unmatched. Germline V lookup: CDR1 MGHRA, CDR2 YSYEKL. The CDR3 extends over 15 amino acids. The CDR3 DNA sequence: TGCGCCAGCAGCCAAGTAGAGGGGGCGAAGGATACGCAGTATTTT. Translation gives CASSQVEGAKDTQYF.

The gene calls are TRBV19 and TRBJ2-3; the D gene is possibly TRBD1 (6 bases). The ends were cut back, 10 bases at V and 1 base at J, with 21 bases in the middle. This CDR3 is 16 amino acids long. Germline-derived CDR1 and CDR2 are LNHDA and SQIVND (reference sequence). The DNA of the CDR3 is TGTGCCACCTCGGAACCACAGGGACCTGGCACAGATACGCAGTATTTT. This gives the protein CATSEPQGPGTDTQYF.

The gene calls are TRBV30 and TRBJ2-5; 7 nucleotides line up with TRBD1. The CDR3 sequence is 16 residues long. Germline CDR1 GTSNPN, CDR2 SVGIG (reference sequence). J was trimmed by 5 bases and V by 8 bases; bases with no gene match: 20. The CDR3 DNA sequence: TGTGCCGGCCAAGGACAGGCCGGACCTGCAACGGAGACCCAGTACTTC. This codes for CAGQGQAGPATETQYF.

The gene calls are TRBV7-2 and TRBJ2-3; no definite D call. CDR1 SGHTA and CDR2 FQGNSA come from the germline V gene. Trimming took off 2 bases at V and 1 base at J, with 4 bases between the two ends. The CDR3 is 13 amino acids. Here the CDR3 reads CASSLNRTDTQYF. In DNA form, the CDR3 reads TGTGCCAGCAGCTTAAACCGCACAGATACGCAGTATTTT.

As regards this clonotype: Given a much more abundant clone one base away, this may be a read error. This chain connects TRBV7-6 to TRBJ2-5, with D hard to call. There are 15 residues in the CDR3. The germline V gene encodes CDR1 SGHVS and CDR2 FNYEAQ. Trimming stripped 8 bases from V and 4 bases from J, with 20 bases between. The CDR3 sequence is CASGVAPEDGETQYF. DNA of the CDR3: TGTGCCAGCGGCGTCGCCCCCGAGGATGGAGAGACCCAGTACTTC.

The V gene is TRBV14, the J gene TRBJ2-7; a possible D gene is TRBD2 (5 bases). V was pared by 4 bases and J by 3 bases, with 13 bases between. Germline V lookup: CDR1 SGHDN, CDR2 FVKESK. CDR3 length: 14 residues. The CDR3 reads CASSLGGLIYEQYF. DNA of the CDR3: TGTGCCAGCAGCCTTGGCGGGCTGATCTACGAGCAGTACTTC.